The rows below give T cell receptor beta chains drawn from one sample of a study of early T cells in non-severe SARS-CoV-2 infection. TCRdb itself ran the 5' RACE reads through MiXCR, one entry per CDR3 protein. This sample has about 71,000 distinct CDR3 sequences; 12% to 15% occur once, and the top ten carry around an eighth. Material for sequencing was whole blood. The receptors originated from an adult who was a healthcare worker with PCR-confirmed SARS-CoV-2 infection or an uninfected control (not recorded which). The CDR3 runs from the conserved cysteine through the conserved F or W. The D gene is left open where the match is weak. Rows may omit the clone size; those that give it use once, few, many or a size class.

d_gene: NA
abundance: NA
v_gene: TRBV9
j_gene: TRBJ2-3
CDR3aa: CASSVTQPGASDTQYF
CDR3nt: TGTGCCAGCAGCGTAACGCAGCCGGGGGCGAGTGATACGCAGTATTTT

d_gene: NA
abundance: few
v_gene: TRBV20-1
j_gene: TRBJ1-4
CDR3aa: CSARAGTRNEKLFF
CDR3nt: TGCAGTGCTAGGGCCGGGACGCGAAATGAAAAACTGTTTTTT

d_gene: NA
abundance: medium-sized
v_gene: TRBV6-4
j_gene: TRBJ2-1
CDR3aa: CASSDSGYNEQFF
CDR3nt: TGTGCCAGCAGTGACTCTGGGTACAATGAGCAGTTCTTC

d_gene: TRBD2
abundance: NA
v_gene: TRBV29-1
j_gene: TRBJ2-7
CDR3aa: CSVDGLAGVSSYEQYF
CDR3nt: TGCAGCGTTGATGGGCTAGCGGGGGTCAGCTCCTACGAGCAGTACTTC

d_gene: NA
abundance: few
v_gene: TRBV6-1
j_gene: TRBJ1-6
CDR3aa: CASRDPGGGVGSPLHF
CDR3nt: TGTGCCAGCAGGGACCCGGGTGGGGGTGTTGGTTCACCCCTCCACTTT

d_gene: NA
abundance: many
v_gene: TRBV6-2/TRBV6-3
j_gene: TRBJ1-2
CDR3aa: CASSYRDNYGYTF
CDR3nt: TGTGCCAGCAGTTACCGGGATAACTATGGCTACACCTTC

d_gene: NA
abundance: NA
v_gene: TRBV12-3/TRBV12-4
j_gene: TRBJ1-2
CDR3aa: CASSFTSTGLLAF
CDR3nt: TGTGCCAGCAGTTTTACTTCGACGGGACTTTTGGCCTTC

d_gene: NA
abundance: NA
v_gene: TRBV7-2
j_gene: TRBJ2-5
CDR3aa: CASSRGQQETQYF
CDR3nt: TGTGCCAGCAGCCGGGGCCAGCAAGAGACCCAGTACTTC

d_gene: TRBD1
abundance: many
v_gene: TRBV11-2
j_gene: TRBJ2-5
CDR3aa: CASSTRDRGYETQYF
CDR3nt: TGTGCCAGCAGCACTCGGGACAGGGGGTATGAGACCCAGTACTTC

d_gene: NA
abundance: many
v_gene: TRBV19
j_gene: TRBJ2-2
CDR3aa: CASSRRGADPGELFF
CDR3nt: TGTGCCAGTAGTCGCAGGGGGGCGGACCCCGGGGAGCTGTTTTTT

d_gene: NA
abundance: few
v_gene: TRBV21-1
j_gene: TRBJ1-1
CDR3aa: CASSKVQQHEAFF
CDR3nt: TGTGCCAGCAGCAAAGTCCAGCAACACGAAGCTTTCTTT

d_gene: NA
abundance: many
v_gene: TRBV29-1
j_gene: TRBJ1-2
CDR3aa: CSVSHRGGYTF
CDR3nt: TGCAGCGTTTCCCACCGGGGTGGCTACACCTTC

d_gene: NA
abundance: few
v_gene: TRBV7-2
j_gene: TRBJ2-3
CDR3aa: CASSPSRRGVSDTQYF
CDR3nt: TGTGCCAGCAGCCCCTCCAGGCGGGGTGTCTCAGATACGCAGTATTTT

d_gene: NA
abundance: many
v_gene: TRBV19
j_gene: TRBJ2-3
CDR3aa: CASSITWAGTDTQYF
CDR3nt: TGTGCCAGTAGTATAACGTGGGCGGGCACAGATACGCAGTATTTT

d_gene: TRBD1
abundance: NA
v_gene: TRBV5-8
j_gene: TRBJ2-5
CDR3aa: CASSRMDRGRLETQYF
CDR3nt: TGTGCCAGCAGCCGGATGGACAGGGGGCGACTTGAGACCCAGTACTTC

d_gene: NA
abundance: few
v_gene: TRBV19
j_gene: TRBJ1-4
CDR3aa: CASSTTTEREKLFF
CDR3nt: TGTGCCAGTAGTACGACCACGGAACGGGAAAAACTGTTTTTT

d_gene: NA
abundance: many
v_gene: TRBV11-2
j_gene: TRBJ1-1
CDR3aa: CASSHIRGRHPEAFF
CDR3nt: TGTGCCAGCAGCCATATACGGGGCAGGCACCCTGAAGCTTTCTTT

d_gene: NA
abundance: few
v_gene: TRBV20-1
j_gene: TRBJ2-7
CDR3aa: CSARDLYWDYEQYF
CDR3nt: TGCAGTGCTAGAGATCTGTACTGGGACTACGAGCAGTACTTC

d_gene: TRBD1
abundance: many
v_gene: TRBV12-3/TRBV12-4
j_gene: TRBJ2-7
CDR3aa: CASSLGQGIGEQYF
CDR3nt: TGTGCCAGCAGTTTAGGACAGGGGATCGGCGAGCAGTACTTC

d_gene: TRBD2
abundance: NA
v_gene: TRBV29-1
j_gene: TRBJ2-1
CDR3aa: CSAPVAGGLGSEQFF
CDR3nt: TGCAGCGCCCCTGTAGCGGGGGGGTTAGGTAGTGAGCAGTTCTTC

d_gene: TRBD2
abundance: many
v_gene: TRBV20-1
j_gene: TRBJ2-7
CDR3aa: CSARSGLAGTYEQYF
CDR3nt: TGCAGTGCCCGTAGTGGACTAGCGGGGACCTACGAGCAGTACTTC

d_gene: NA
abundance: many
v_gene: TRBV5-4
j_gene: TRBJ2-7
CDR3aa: CASSSSAREQYF
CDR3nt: TGTGCCAGCAGCTCATCGGCACGGGAGCAGTACTTC

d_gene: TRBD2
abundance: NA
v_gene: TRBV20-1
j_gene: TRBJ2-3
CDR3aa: CSARSGGSSTDTQYF
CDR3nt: TGCAGTGCTAGGAGCGGGGGGTCTAGCACAGATACGCAGTATTTT

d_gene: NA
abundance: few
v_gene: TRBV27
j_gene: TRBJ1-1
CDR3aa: CASRRRGLNTEAFF
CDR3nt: TGTGCCAGCAGGCGTCGAGGGCTGAACACTGAAGCTTTCTTT

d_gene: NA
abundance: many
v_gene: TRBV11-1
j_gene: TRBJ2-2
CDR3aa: CASSSLNGPGELFF
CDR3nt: TGTGCCAGCAGCAGCTTAAATGGCCCCGGGGAGCTGTTTTTT

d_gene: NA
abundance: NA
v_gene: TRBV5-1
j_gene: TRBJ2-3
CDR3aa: CASSPDRATDTQYF
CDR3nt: TGCGCCAGCAGCCCGGACAGAGCCACAGATACGCAGTATTTT

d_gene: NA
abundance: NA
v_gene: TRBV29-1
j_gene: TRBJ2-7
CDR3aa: CSVRTSNEQYF
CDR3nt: TGCAGCGTCCGCACTAGCAACGAGCAGTACTTC

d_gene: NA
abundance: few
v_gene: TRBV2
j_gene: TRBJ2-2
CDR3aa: CASSENPQSAGELFF
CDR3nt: TGTGCCAGCAGTGAAAACCCCCAGAGCGCCGGGGAGCTGTTTTTT

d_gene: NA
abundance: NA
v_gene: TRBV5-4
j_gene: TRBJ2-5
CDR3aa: CASSLDRPQETQYF
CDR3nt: TGTGCCAGCAGCCTCGACCGACCCCAAGAGACCCAGTACTTC

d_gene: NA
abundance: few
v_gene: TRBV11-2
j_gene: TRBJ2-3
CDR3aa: CASSPPYLGTDTQYF
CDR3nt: TGTGCCAGCAGCCCCCCCTATCTGGGCACAGATACGCAGTATTTT

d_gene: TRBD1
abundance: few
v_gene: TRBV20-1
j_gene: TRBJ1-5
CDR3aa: CSAQGGGNQPQHF
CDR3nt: TGCAGTGCCCAGGGGGGCGGCAATCAGCCCCAGCATTTT

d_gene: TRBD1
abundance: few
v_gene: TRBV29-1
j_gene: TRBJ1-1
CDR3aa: CSVGTGGPLTEAFF
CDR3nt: TGCAGCGTTGGGACAGGGGGCCCACTGACTGAAGCTTTCTTT

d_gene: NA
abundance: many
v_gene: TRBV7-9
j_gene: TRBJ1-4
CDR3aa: CASSLAGVEKLFF
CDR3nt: TGTGCCAGCAGCTTGGCAGGGGTTGAAAAACTGTTTTTT

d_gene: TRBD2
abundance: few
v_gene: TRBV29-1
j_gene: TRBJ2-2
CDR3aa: CSVEDIAGATGELLF
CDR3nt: TGCAGCGTTGAAGATATAGCGGGGGCCACCGGGGAGCTGTTGTTT

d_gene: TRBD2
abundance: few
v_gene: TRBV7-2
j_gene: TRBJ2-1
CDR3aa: CASSPWTSGVNEQFF
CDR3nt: TGTGCCAGCAGCCCGTGGACTAGCGGGGTCAATGAGCAGTTCTTC

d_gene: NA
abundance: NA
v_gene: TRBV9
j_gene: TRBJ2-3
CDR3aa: CASSVTAQGTDTQYF
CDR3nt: TGTGCCAGCAGCGTAACAGCTCAGGGCACAGATACGCAGTATTTT

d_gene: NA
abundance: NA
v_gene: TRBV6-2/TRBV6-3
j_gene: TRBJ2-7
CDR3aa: CASSPNPDSTYEQYF
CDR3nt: TGTGCCAGCAGTCCTAACCCGGACTCTACCTACGAGCAGTACTTC

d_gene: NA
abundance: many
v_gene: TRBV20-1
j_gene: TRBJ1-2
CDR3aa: CSARRTVGDDTF
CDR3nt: TGCAGTGCTAGGAGGACTGTGGGAGACGACACCTTC

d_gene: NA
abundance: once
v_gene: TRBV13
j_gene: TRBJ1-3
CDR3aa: CASSLSLSGNTIYF
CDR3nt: TGTGCCAGCAGCTTATCACTTTCTGGAAACACCATATATTTT

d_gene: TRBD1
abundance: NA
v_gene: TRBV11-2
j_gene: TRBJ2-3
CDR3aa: CASSLGTGGTDTQYF
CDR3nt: TGTGCCAGCAGCTTAGGGACAGGGGGCACAGATACGCAGTATTTT

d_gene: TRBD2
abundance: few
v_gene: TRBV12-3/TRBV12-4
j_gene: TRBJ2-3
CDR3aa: CASSLAQRGGTDTQYF
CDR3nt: TGTGCCAGCAGTTTAGCGCAGCGGGGGGGCACAGATACGCAGTATTTT

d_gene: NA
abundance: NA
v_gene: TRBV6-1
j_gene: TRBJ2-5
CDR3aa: CASSSTVQETQYF
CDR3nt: TGTGCCAGCAGTTCGACAGTCCAAGAGACCCAGTACTTC

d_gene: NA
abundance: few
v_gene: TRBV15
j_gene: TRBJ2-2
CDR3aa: CATSRVGLTGELFF
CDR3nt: TGTGCCACCAGCAGAGTAGGGTTAACCGGGGAGCTGTTTTTT

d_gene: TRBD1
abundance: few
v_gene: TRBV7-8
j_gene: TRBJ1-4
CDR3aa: CASRDRGRMDEKLFF
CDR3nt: TGTGCCAGCAGAGACAGGGGGCGCATGGATGAAAAACTGTTTTTT

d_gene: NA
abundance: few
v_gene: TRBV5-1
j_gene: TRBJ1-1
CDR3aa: CASRPLSRDTEAFF
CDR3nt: TGCGCCAGCCGCCCACTATCAAGGGACACTGAAGCTTTCTTT

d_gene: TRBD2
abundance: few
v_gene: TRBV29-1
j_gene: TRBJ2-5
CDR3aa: CSVVLAGQETQYF
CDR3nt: TGCAGCGTTGTACTAGCGGGCCAAGAGACCCAGTACTTC

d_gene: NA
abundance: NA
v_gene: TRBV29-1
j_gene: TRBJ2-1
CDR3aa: CSVGARMKGNEQFF
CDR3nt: TGCAGCGTTGGCGCTAGAATGAAGGGCAATGAGCAGTTCTTC

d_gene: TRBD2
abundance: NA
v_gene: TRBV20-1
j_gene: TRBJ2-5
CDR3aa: CSARVLGTSLETQYF
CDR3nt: TGCAGTGCTAGAGTCCTCGGGACTAGCTTAGAGACCCAGTACTTC

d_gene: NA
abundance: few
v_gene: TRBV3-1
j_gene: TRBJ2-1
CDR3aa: CASSQGGAWYNEQFF
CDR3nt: TGTGCCAGCAGCCAAGGGGGCGCTTGGTACAATGAGCAGTTCTTC

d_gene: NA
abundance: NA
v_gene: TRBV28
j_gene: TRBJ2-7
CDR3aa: CASSPAGYEQYF
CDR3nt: TGTGCCAGCAGCCCCGCGGGGTACGAGCAGTACTTC